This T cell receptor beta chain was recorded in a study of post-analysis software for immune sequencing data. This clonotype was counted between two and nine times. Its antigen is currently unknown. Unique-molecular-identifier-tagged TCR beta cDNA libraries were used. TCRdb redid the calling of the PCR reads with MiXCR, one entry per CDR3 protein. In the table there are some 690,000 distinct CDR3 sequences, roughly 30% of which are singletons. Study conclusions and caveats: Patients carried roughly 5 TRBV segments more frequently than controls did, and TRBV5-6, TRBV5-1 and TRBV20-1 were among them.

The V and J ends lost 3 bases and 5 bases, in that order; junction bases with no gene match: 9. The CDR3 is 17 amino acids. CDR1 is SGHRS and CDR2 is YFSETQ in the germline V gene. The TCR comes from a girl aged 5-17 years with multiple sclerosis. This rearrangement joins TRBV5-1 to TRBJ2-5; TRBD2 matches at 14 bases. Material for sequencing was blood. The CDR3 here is CASSSGLAGGQGETQYF. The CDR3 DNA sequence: TGCGCCAGCAGCTCAGGACTAGCGGGGGGCCAAGGGGAGACCCAGTACTTC.